A selection of T cell receptor beta chains follows, all from one sample in a study of cytomegalovirus exposure and HLA in healthy donors. Sequencing used immunoSEQ multiplex PCR; TCRdb keeps in-frame clones, though not all of them. The repertoire holds around 99,000 clones, with around 77% as singletons. Sequenced sample: PBMCs. The source is a man between 18 and 35 years old in good health and CMV-seronegative. Both conserved end residues are part of each CDR3. Each record gives: D gene, V gene, clone size, J gene, CDR3 DNA, CDR3 protein. D genes are given only for firm matches. Size is omitted from some rows. Given values are once, few, many or a class for expanded clones.

>TRBD1|TRBV7-9|NA|TRBJ1-1
TGTGCCAGCAGCTTAGGATTCGGACAGGGAACTGAAGCTTTCTTT
CASSLGFGQGTEAFF
>NA|TRBV20-1|NA|TRBJ2-5
TGCAGTGCTAGAGGCTACCGGGACTTC
CSARGYRDF
>TRBD1|TRBV6-6|NA|TRBJ2-6
TGTGCCAGCAGCCTTACAGGGGTTGGGGCCAACGTCCTGACTTTC
CASSLTGVGANVLTF
>TRBD1|TRBV5-1|NA|TRBJ1-6
TGCGCCAGCAGCTTGGGTGGACAGGGGGCAGGTGGTAATTCACCCCTCCACTTT
CASSLGGQGAGGNSPLHF
>NA|TRBV4-3|NA|TRBJ2-5
TGCGCCAGCAGCCAGTCGGGGGGCCCGGAGACCCAGTACTTC
CASSQSGGPETQYF
>NA|TRBV4-1|NA|TRBJ1-6
TGCGCCAGCAGCCAAGTTGGGGCCTATAATTCACCCTTCCACTTT
CASSQVGAYNSPFHF
>NA|TRBV5-1|NA|TRBJ1-2
TGCGCCAGCAGCTTCAAGGGGTCAGGGGAGAACGGCTACACCTTC
CASSFKGSGENGYTF
>TRBD1|TRBV5-5|NA|TRBJ2-5
TGTGCCAGCGGGATGGGACAGGGCCGAGAGACCCAGTACTTC
CASGMGQGRETQYF
>TRBD1|TRBV4-2|few|TRBJ1-1
TGTGCCAGCAGCCAAGATCGTCCAGGGGGCACTGAAGCTTTCTTT
CASSQDRPGGTEAFF
>TRBD2|TRBV7-3|NA|TRBJ2-1
TGTGCCAGCAGCTTAACCGGACTAGCGTACAATGAGCAGTTCTTC
CASSLTGLAYNEQFF
>NA|TRBV27|NA|TRBJ1-1
TGTGCCAGCAGGACCCGCCGGACTAAGAACACTGAAGCTTTCTTT
CASRTRRTKNTEAFF
>NA|TRBV9|NA|TRBJ2-2
TGTGCCAGCAGCGTGATGACAGCCCCCACCGGGGAGCTGTTTTTT
CASSVMTAPTGELFF
>NA|TRBV2|NA|TRBJ2-7
TGTGCCAGCAGTCAGGGGGGACACGAGCAGTACTTC
CASSQGGHEQYF
>NA|TRBV7-9|few|TRBJ1-6
TGTGCCAGCAGCTTGGACAGCGAAAATTCACCCCTCCACTTT
CASSLDSENSPLHF
>NA|TRBV2|few|TRBJ2-6
TGTGCCAGCAGTACGGACAGAGCGTACCTGACTTTC
CASSTDRAYLTF
>TRBD1|TRBV19|NA|TRBJ2-7
TGTGCCAGTAGTAACCCAAGGGACAGCCAATCCTACGAGCAGTACTTC
CASSNPRDSQSYEQYF
>TRBD1|TRBV2|NA|TRBJ1-1
TGTGCCAGCAGTGTGGGACAGGGGCGTTTGAACACTGAAGCTTTCTTT
CASSVGQGRLNTEAFF
>TRBD1|TRBV7-2|NA|TRBJ1-2
TGTGCCAGCAGCCTCCGACAGGGCAGCGGCTACACCTTC
CASSLRQGSGYTF
>NA|TRBV5-1|few|TRBJ1-5
TGCGCCAGCAGCTTGGCGGGGGATGGCAATCAGCCCCAGCATTTT
CASSLAGDGNQPQHF
>NA|TRBV9|NA|TRBJ2-7
TGTGCCAGCAGCAAGGAGGTAAATCCCTACGAGCAGTACTTC
CASSKEVNPYEQYF
>NA|TRBV7-3|NA|TRBJ1-1
TGTGCCAGCAGCTTAACCGTTAGTAGCGGACTGAACACTGAAGCTTTCTTT
CASSLTVSSGLNTEAFF
>NA|TRBV5-1|NA|TRBJ2-5
TGCGCCAGCAGCTTGGGCGGGGTACTGGAGACCCAGTACTTC
CASSLGGVLETQYF
>NA|TRBV7-2|NA|TRBJ2-2
TGTGCCAGCAGCAGCGGACAGTACACCGGGGAGCTGTTTTTT
CASSSGQYTGELFF
>NA|TRBV4-3|NA|TRBJ2-5
TGCGCCAGCAGCCAAGGGGGTGCAGGGGAGACCCAGTACTTC
CASSQGGAGETQYF
>NA|TRBV6-1|many|TRBJ2-7
TGTGCCAGCAGTGAAGCGGACAGCTCCTACGAGCAGTACTTC
CASSEADSSYEQYF
>TRBD1|TRBV5-6|many|TRBJ2-7
TGTGCCAGCAGCGGAGCCCCCTTCCCGGGACAGGGGGTCTCCTACGAGCAGTACTTC
CASSGAPFPGQGVSYEQYF
>TRBD2|TRBV6-4|NA|TRBJ2-3
TGTGCCAGCAGTGAGGAGGGCGGGGGGTCGGATACGCAGTATTTT
CASSEEGGGSDTQYF
>NA|TRBV10-3|NA|TRBJ2-2
TGTGCCATCAGTGAGAGAGGGACTAACACCGGGGAGCTGTTTTTT
CAISERGTNTGELFF
>TRBD1|TRBV11-2|NA|TRBJ1-1
TGTGCCAGCAGCATCAACCCCAGGGGGGAAGCTTTCTTT
CASSINPRGEAFF
>NA|TRBV21-1|few|TRBJ1-5
TGTGCCAGCGGGGCCCTTCAGGTGTTCGGGTACCAGCCCCAGCATTTT
CASGALQVFGYQPQHF
>TRBD2|TRBV7-8|NA|TRBJ2-1
TGTGCCAGCAGCTTAGGGGCTAGCGGGGGGGCAGGACAGTTCTTC
CASSLGASGGAGQFF
>NA|TRBV27|NA|TRBJ1-2
TGTGCCAGCAGCCCCCCGACCGGACTCTATGGCTACACCTTC
CASSPPTGLYGYTF
>TRBD1|TRBV2|NA|TRBJ1-5
TGTGCCATTAGAAGACAGGGGGCTAGTCAGCCCCAGCATTTT
CAIRRQGASQPQHF
>TRBD2|TRBV7-2|NA|TRBJ2-3
TGTGCCAGCAGCCCTTCTAGCGGGTCGGATACGCAGTATTTT
CASSPSSGSDTQYF
>NA|TRBV28|NA|TRBJ2-5
TGTGCCAGCGGAGCAGGGGGGAGTCGAGAGACCCAGTACTTC
CASGAGGSRETQYF
>TRBD2|TRBV5-4|NA|TRBJ2-1
TGTGCCAGCAGCCCATTGCGGGGGGCCTACAATGAGCAGTTCTTC
CASSPLRGAYNEQFF
>NA|TRBV4-2|NA|TRBJ1-5
TGTGCCAGCAGCCATCAACAGGGATTGGATCAGCCCCAGCATTTT
CASSHQQGLDQPQHF
>NA|TRBV9|NA|TRBJ1-3
TGTGCCAGCAGCGTAGAACAGACCTCTGGAAACACCATATATTTT
CASSVEQTSGNTIYF
>TRBD1|TRBV4-3|few|TRBJ1-2
TGCGCCAGCAGCCACTCCGGGACAGGAGAAACCTATGGCTACACCTTC
CASSHSGTGETYGYTF
>NA|TRBV6-1|NA|TRBJ2-5
TGTGCCAGCAGTGGTGGCGGGGGCCACCAAGAGACCCAGTACTTC
CASSGGGGHQETQYF
>NA|TRBV21-1|NA|TRBJ2-4
TGTGCCAGCAGCAAAGAAGGAGAACTATGGGACATTCAGTACTTC
CASSKEGELWDIQYF
>NA|TRBV5-6|NA|TRBJ1-3
TGTGCCAGCAGCCCGAGGGCCTCTTCCCTTTCTGGAAACACCATATATTTT
CASSPRASSLSGNTIYF
>NA|TRBV7-9|NA|TRBJ2-7
TGTGCCAGCAGCTCCGGACTGTACGAGCAGTACTTC
CASSSGLYEQYF
>NA|TRBV28|NA|TRBJ1-2
TGTGCCAGCAGGCGGGACGGTAGCTATGGCTACACCTTC
CASRRDGSYGYTF
>TRBD2|TRBV29-1|NA|TRBJ2-5
TGCAGCGTTGAAACTCCCGTGACTAGCGGGGCCGATCTCCAAGAGACCCAGTACTTC
CSVETPVTSGADLQETQYF
>NA|TRBV29-1|NA|TRBJ2-7
TGCAGCGTTGTGGGGAGGTTACTGAACTACGAGCAGTACTTC
CSVVGRLLNYEQYF
>NA|TRBV29-1|NA|TRBJ2-7
TGCAGCGTGTCGGAACAGGGAAAAGGCTCCTACGAGCAGTACTTC
CSVSEQGKGSYEQYF
>NA|TRBV19|once|TRBJ1-5
TGTGCCAGTAGTAGGGGACTGGGGGGGAATAGCAATCAGCCCCAGCATTTT
CASSRGLGGNSNQPQHF
>TRBD1|TRBV7-7|once|TRBJ1-4
TGTGCTAGCAGCCCCCTCGGCGACAGGGGCAACGAAAAACTGTTTTTT
CASSPLGDRGNEKLFF
>TRBD1|TRBV6-5|once|TRBJ2-7
TGTGCCAGCAGGGACCCGGGACAGTCCTACGAGCAGTACTTC
CASRDPGQSYEQYF
>NA|TRBV10-3|few|TRBJ1-3
TGTGCCTGCCGGGGGGCTGGAAACACCATATATTTT
CACRGAGNTIYF